This T cell receptor beta chain was recorded in a study of siplizumab effects on memory and regulatory T cells. Assays were performed on 95,000 to 100,000 TCR templates per sample. Data came from immunoSEQ multiplex PCR; TCRdb stores just in-frame clones and leaves some out. Altogether 90,000 to 120,000 clones are present, 93% being singletons, with the ten largest covering roughly 0.64%. CDR3 length: 14 amino acids. The germline CDR1 and CDR2 sequences are SSHAT and FNYEAQ (reference sequence). Study observations and caveats: Some alloreactive sequences were traceable to unstimulated CD4+ memory cells, and siplizumab significantly reduced them. Researchers could not give a naive or memory phenotype to roughly 75-96% of proliferating CD4+ or CD8+ clones.

Turning to this clone: The antigen remains undetermined. A junction boundary mismatches the germline segment, possibly from a read error.

The sequenced material came from Tregs sorted from blood. The chain is built from TRBV7-7 and TRBJ2-5, with 7 bases identical to TRBD1. This clonotype originated in a human donor in good health. In nucleotides, the CDR3 is TGTGCTAGCAGCTTAGCAGGGGGATTTAAGACCCAGTACTTC. Its protein product is CASSLAGGFKTQYF.